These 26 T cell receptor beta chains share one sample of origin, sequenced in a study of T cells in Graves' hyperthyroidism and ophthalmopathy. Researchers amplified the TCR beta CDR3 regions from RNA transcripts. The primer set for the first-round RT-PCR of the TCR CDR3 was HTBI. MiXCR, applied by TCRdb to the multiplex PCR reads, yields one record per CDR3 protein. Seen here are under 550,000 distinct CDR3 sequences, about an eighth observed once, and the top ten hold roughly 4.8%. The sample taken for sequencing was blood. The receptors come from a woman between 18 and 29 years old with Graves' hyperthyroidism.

The CDR3 DNA follows: TGTGCCAGTAGCAGGGGGTGTGCAGGAGCGAACACCGGGGAGCTGTTTTTT. Its translation is CASSRGCAGANTGELFF. The chain couples TRBV19 to TRBJ2-2, with 7 bases lining up with TRBD1. Trimming at V came to 6 bases and at J to 0 bases, leaving 10 bases not matched to a gene. CDR3 size: 17 residues. Germline assignment: CDR1 LNHDA and CDR2 SQIVND (reference sequence). Filled out from reference TRBV19 and TRBJ2-2, the complete variable domain reads DGGITQSPKYLFRKEGQNVTLSCEQNLNHDAMYWYRQDPGQGLRLIYYSQIVNDFQKGDIAEGYSVSREKKESFPLTVTSAQKNPTAFYLCASSRGCAGANTGELFFGEGSRLTVL.

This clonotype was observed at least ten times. In DNA form, the CDR3 reads TGCAGTGCTAGCCGCGCGGGAATGAGCACAGATACGCAGTATTTT. Its translation: CSASRAGMSTDTQYF. This chain connects TRBV20-1 to TRBJ2-3, with D perhaps TRBD2 (6 bases). CDR1 DFQATT and CDR2 SNEGSKA come from the germline V gene (reference sequence). V shed 3 bases and J shed 0 bases, with 13 bases lying between them. The CDR3 length is 15 residues.

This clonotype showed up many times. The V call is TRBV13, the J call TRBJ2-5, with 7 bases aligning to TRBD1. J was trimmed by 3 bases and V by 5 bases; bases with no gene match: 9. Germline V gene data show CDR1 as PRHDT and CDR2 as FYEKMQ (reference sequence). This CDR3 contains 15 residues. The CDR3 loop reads CASSPNPDREETQYF. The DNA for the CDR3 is TGTGCCAGCAGCCCAAATCCCGACAGGGAAGAGACCCAGTACTTC.

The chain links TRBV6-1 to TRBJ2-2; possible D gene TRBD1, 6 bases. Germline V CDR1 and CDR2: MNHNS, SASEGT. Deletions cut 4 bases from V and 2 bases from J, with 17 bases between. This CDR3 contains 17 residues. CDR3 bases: TGTGCCAGCAGTGCCAGGGGACGAGGCCCTAACACCGGGGAGCTGTTTTTT. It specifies CASSARGRGPNTGELFF.

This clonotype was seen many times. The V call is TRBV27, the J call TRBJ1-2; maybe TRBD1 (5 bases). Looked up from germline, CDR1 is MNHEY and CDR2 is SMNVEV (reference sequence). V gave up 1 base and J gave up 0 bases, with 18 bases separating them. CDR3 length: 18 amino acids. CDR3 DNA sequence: TGTGCCAGCAGTTTATTTGGCCCAACGACAGCCACTAACTATGGCTACACCTTC. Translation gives CASSLFGPTTATNYGYTF.

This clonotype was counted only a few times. CDR3 in DNA: TGTGCCAGCAGCCAACAATGGGGCCGGTCCTACGAGCAGTACTTC. Protein product: CASSQQWGRSYEQYF. J is TRBJ2-7 and V is TRBV3-1; a possible D gene is TRBD1 (5 bases). The V and J ends lost 2 bases and 1 base respectively, with 12 bases between them. The CDR3 extends over 15 amino acids. CDR1 LGHDT and CDR2 YNNKEL come from the germline V gene (reference sequence).

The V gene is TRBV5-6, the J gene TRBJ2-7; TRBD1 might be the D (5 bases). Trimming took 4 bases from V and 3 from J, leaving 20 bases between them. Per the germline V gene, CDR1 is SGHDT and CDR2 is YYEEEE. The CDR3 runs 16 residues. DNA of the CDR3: TGTGCCAGCAGCGCGGTCCTCACCCAGGGATTCTACGAGCAGTACTTC. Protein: CASSAVLTQGFYEQYF.

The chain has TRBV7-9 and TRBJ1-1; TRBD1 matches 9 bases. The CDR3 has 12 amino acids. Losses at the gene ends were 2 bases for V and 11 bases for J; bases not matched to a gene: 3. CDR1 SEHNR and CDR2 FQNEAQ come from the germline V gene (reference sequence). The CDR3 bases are TGTGCCAGCAGCTTACCGGGACAGGGTGCTTTCTTT. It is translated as CASSLPGQGAFF.

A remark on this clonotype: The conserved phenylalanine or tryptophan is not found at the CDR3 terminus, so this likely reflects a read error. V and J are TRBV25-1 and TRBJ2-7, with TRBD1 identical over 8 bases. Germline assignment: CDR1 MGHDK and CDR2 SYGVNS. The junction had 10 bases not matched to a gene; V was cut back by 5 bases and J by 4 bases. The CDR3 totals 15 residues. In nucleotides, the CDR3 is TGTGCCAGCAGTTCGGACCGGGACAGGCTTTACGAGCAGTACCTC. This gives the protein CASSSDRDRLYEQYL.

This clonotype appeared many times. The CDR3 DNA reads TGTGCCAGCAGTGAGCCAGGGAGAAGTGGCTACACCTTC. Its protein is CASSEPGRSGYTF. The chain has TRBV25-1 and TRBJ1-2, with a possible D match to TRBD1 (5 bases). The V gene's germline CDR1 is MGHDK and CDR2 SYGVNS. Trimming shortened V by 3 bases and J by 7 bases, and 12 bases separated the two germline ends. CDR3 size: 13 residues.

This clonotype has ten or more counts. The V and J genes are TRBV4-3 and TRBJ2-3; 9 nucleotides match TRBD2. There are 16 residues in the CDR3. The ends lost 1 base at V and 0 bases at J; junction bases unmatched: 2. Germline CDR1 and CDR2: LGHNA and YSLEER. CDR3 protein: CASSQATSGSTDTQYF. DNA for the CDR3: TGCGCCAGCAGCCAAGCGACTAGCGGCAGCACAGATACGCAGTATTTT.

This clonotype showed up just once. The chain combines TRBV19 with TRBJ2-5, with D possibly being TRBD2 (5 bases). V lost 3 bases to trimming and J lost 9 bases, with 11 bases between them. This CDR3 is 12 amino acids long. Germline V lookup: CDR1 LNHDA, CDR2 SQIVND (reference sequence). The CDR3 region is CASSMSSRAQYF. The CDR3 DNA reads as TGTGCCAGTAGTATGTCGTCGCGGGCCCAGTACTTC. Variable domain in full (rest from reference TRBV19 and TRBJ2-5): DGGITQSPKYLFRKEGQNVTLSCEQNLNHDAMYWYRQDPGQGLRLIYYSQIVNDFQKGDIAEGYSVSREKKESFPLTVTSAQKNPTAFYLCASSMSSRAQYFGPGTRLLVL.

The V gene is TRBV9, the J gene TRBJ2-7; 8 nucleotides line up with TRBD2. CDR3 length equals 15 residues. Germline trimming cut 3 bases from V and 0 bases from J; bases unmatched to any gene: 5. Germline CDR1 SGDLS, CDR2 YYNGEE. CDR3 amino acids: CASSGGLANSYEQYF. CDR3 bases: TGTGCCAGCAGCGGCGGACTAGCAAACTCCTACGAGCAGTACTTC.

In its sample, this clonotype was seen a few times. The CDR3 coding sequence is TGTGCCTGGAGGCGGGAGACAGGTCAGCAGTACTTC. Translated, it gives CAWRRETGQQYF. The chain is built from TRBV30 and TRBJ2-7, with a possible D match to TRBD2 (7 bases). Germline V CDR1 and CDR2: GTSNPN, SVGIG (reference sequence). Trimming took off 3 bases at V and 8 bases at J, with 14 bases between the two ends. This CDR3 has 12 amino acids.

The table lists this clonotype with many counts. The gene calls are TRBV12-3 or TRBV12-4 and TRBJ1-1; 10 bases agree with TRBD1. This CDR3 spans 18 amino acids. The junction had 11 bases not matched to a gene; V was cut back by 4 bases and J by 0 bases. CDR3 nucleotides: TGTGCCAGCAGTTCCCCCCGGACAGGGGGTATCATGAACACTGAAGCTTTCTTT. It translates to CASSSPRTGGIMNTEAFF.

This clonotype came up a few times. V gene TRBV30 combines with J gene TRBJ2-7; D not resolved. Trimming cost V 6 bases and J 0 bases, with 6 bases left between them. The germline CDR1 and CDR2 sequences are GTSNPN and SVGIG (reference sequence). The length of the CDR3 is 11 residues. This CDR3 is CACEYSYEQYF. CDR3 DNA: TGTGCCTGTGAATACTCCTACGAGCAGTACTTC.

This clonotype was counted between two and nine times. This chain's CDR3 is CAWSVGAENNSPLHF. The CDR3 DNA follows: TGTGCCTGGAGTGTCGGGGCAGAAAATAATTCACCCCTCCACTTT. The chain is built from TRBV30 and TRBJ1-6; D possibly corresponds to TRBD1 (5 bases). V was shortened by 0 bases and J by 5 bases, with 11 bases between the two germline ends. This CDR3 has 15 residues. Germline loops: CDR1 GTSNPN, CDR2 SVGIG (reference sequence). Using reference TRBV30 and TRBJ1-6 for the parts outside the CDR3, the full variable domain is SQTIHQWPATLVQPVGSPLSLECTVEGTSNPNLYWYRQAAGRGLQLLFYSVGIGQISSEVPQNLSASRPQDRQFILSSKKLLLSDSGFYLCAWSVGAENNSPLHFGNGTRLTVT.

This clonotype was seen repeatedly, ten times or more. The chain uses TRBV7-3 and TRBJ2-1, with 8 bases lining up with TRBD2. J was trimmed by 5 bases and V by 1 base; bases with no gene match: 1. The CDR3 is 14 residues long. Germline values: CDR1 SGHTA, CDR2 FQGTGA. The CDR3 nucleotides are TGTGCCAGCAGCTTAAGCGGGAGGAACAATGAGCAGTTCTTC. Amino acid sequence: CASSLSGRNNEQFF.

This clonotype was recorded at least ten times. For the CDR3, the DNA is TGTGCCACCAGCAGCTCACGGGCGGGAGGGGAGTACGAGCAGTACTTC. It encodes CATSSSRAGGEYEQYF. The chain couples TRBV15 to TRBJ2-7; 9 bases align to TRBD2. The CDR3 extends over 16 amino acids. Germline CDR1 reads LNHNV; CDR2 reads YYDKDF (reference sequence). Trimming took 3 bases from V and 4 from J; bases not matched to a gene: 10. Full variable domain (rest looked up from reference TRBV15 and TRBJ2-7): DAMVIQNPRYQVTQFGKPVTLSCSQTLNHNVMYWYQQKSSQAPKLLFHYYDKDFNNEADTPDNFQSRRPNTSFCFLDIRSPGLGDTAMYLCATSSSRAGGEYEQYFGPGTRLTVT.

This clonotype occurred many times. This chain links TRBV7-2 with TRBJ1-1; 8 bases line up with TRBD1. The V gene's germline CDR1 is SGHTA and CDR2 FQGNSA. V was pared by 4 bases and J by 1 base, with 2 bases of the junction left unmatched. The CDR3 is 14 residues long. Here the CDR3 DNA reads TGTGCCAGCAGCTCTGACAGGGGGAACACTGAAGCTTTCTTT. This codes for CASSSDRGNTEAFF.

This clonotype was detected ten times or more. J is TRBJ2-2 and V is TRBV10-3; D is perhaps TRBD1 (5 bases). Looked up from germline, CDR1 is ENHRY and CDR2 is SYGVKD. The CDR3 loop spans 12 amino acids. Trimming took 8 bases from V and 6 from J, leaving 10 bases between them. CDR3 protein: CAIGQGPGELFF. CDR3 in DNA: TGTGCCATCGGGCAGGGCCCCGGGGAGCTGTTTTTT.

The CDR3 DNA reads TGTGCCAGCAGCTTAGACGCGGGAGGGCCCTCGGAGCAGTACTTC. Its protein is CASSLDAGGPSEQYF. The chain has TRBV11-2 and TRBJ2-7, with 9 positions matching TRBD2. Trimming cost V 0 bases and J 7 bases; bases outside gene matches: 7. Germline lookup yields CDR1 SGHAT and CDR2 FQNNGV. CDR3 length: 15 amino acids.

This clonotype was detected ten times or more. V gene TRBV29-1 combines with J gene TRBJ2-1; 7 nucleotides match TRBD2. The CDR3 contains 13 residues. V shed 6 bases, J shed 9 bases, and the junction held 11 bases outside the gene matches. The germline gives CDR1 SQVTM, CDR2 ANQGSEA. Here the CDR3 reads CSVLAGLVSEQFF. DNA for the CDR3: TGCAGCGTACTTGCAGGACTAGTCAGTGAGCAGTTCTTC.

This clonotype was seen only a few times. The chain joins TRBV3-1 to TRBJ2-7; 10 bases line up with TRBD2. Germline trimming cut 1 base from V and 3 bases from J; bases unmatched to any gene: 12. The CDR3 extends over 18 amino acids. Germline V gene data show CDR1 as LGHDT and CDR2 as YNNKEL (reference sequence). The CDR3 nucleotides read TGTGCCAGCAGCCAAGCCCATCCTAGCGGGAGAGATAGCTACGAGCAGTACTTC. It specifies CASSQAHPSGRDSYEQYF.

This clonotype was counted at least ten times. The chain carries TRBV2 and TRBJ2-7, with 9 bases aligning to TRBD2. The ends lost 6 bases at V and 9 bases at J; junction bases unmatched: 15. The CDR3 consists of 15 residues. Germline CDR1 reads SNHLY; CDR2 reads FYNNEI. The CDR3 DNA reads TGTGCCAGCAGCTATAGCGGGAGCGTCCTCTTTTCGCAGTACTTC. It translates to CASSYSGSVLFSQYF.

The CDR3 spells CASSLDLGTGTASTDTQYF. CDR3 in DNA: TGTGCCAGCAGCTTAGATCTTGGGACAGGAACCGCTAGCACAGATACGCAGTATTTT. The V and J genes are TRBV11-3 and TRBJ2-3; 8 bases match TRBD1. Germline CDR1 reads SGHNT; CDR2 reads YENEEA. Trimming at V came to 0 bases and at J to 0 bases, leaving 11 bases not matched to a gene. The CDR3 extends over 19 amino acids.